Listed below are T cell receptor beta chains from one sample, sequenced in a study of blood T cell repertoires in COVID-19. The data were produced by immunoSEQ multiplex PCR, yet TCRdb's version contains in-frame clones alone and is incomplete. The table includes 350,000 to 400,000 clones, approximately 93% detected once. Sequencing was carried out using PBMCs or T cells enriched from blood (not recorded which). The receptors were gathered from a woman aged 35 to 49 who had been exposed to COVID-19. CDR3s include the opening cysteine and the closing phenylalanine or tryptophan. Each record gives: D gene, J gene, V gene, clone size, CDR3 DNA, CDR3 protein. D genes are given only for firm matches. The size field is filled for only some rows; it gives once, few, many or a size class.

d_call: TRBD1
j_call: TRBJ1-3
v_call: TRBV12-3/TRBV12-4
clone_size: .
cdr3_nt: TGTGCCAGCAGTCCCGACAGGGAAGACACCATATATTTT
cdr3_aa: CASSPDREDTIYF

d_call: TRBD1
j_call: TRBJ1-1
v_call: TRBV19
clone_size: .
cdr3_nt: TGTGCCAGTAGTACCGGGACAGGAGATTTCTTT
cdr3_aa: CASSTGTGDFF

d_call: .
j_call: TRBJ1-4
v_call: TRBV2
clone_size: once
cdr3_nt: TGTGCCAGCAGTGACTGGGGGCTTGGTACTAATGAAAAACTGTTTTTT
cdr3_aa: CASSDWGLGTNEKLFF

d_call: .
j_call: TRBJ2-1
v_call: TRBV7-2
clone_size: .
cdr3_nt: TGTGCCAGCAGCCCGTACTCGAGCTCCTACAATGAGCAGTTCTTC
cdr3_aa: CASSPYSSSYNEQFF

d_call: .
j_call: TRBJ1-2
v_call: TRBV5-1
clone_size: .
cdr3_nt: TGCGCCAGCAGCGGCAGGGCCTATGGCTACACCTTC
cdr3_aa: CASSGRAYGYTF

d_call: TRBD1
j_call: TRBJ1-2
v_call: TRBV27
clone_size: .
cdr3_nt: TGTGCCAGCAGTTCGGGACAGGGTTTGTATGGCTACACCTTC
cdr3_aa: CASSSGQGLYGYTF

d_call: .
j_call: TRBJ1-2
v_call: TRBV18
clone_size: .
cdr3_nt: TGTGCCAGCTCACCAAGGGCGCTGGAGGGGACCCATGGCTACACCTTC
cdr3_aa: CASSPRALEGTHGYTF

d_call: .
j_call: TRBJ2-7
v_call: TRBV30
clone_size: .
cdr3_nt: TGTGCCTGGAGTCCGGGGATCTACGAGCAGTACTTC
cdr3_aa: CAWSPGIYEQYF

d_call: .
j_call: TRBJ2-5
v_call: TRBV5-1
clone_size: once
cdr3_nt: TGCGCCAGCAGCTTCCTCGGAGTAGCCTCGGAGACCCAGTACTTC
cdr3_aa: CASSFLGVASETQYF

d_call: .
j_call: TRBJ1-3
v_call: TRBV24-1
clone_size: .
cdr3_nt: TGTGCCACCGTACTATTAGGCAGGGCCCCCTCTGGAAACACCATATATTTT
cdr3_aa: CATVLLGRAPSGNTIYF

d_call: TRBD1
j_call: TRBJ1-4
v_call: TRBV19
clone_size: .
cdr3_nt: TGTGCCAGTAGTCGGGACAGGGGGATCGGAACTAATGAAAAACTGTTTTTT
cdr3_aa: CASSRDRGIGTNEKLFF

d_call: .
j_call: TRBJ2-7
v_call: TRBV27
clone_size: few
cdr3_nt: TGTGCCAGCACCACCTTGGCCAGGGCACACGAGCAGTACTTC
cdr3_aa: CASTTLARAHEQYF

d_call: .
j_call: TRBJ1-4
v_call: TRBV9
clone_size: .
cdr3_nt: TGTGCCAGCAGCGTTCGGGGGTCCGGATTACAGGCTGGGGGTGAAAAACTGTTTTTT
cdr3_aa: CASSVRGSGLQAGGEKLFF

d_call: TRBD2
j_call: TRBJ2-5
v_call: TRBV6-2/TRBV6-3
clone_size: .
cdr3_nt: TGTGCCAGCAGTTACGATTTTGGTGCGGGAGGTCCTTACCAAGAGACCCAGTACTTC
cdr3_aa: CASSYDFGAGGPYQETQYF

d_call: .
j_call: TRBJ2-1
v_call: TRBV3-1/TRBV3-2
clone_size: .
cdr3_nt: TGTGCCAGCAGCCCCAGGGGAGGGAATGAGCAGTTCTTC
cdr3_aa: CASSPRGGNEQFF

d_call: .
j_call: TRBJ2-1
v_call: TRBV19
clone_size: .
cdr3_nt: TGTGCCAGTAGTATCTACCCCGGGACACCGGGTTTCGATGAGCAGTTCTTC
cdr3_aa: CASSIYPGTPGFDEQFF

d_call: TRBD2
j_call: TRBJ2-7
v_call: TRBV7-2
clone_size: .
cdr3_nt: TGTGCCAGCAGCTTAGTCTCCTGGGGCGGGAGGGGAAACGATGGCGAGCAGTACTTC
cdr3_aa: CASSLVSWGGRGNDGEQYF

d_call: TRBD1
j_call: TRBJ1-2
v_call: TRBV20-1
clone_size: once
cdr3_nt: TGCAGTGCTAGTGTACAGGGGGGTTTGGCTAACTATGGCTACACCTTC
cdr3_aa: CSASVQGGLANYGYTF

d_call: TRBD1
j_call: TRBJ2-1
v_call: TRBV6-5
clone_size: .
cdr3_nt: TGTGCCAGCAGTTACTCCCCGACAGGGAACAATGAGCAGTTCTTC
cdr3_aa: CASSYSPTGNNEQFF

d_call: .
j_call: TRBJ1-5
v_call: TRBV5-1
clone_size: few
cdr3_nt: TGCGCCAGCAGCTTGGCAGGCTATAGCAATCAGCCCCAGCATTTT
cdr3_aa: CASSLAGYSNQPQHF

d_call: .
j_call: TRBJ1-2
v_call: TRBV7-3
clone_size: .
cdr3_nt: TGTGCCAGCAGCTTAACCCCAGGGAACTATGGCTACACCTTC
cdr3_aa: CASSLTPGNYGYTF

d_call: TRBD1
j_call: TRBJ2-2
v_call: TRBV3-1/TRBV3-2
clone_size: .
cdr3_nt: TGTGCCAGCAGCCAAGGGACAGGGGTCTCTCTCGGCTCCGGGGAGCTGTTTTTT
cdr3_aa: CASSQGTGVSLGSGELFF

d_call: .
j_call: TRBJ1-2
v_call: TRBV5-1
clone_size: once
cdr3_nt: TGCGCCAGCAGCTTGGGGGGCGCCTATGGCTACACCTTC
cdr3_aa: CASSLGGAYGYTF

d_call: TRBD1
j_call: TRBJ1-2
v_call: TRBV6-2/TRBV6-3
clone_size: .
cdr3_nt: TGTGCCAGCAGTTTGAGACCCCCCAGGGGGCAGAGCTACACCTTC
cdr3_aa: CASSLRPPRGQSYTF

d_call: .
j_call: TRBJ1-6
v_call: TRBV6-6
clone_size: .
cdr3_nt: TGTGCCAGCAAGGAGGGACATTCACCCCTCCACTTT
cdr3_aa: CASKEGHSPLHF

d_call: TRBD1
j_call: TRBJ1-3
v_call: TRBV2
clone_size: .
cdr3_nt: TGTGCCAGCGGAACGAGGACAGGATCCGGAAACACCATATATTTT
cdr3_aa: CASGTRTGSGNTIYF

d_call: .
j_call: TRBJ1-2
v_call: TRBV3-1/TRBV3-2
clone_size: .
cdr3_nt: TGTGCCAGCAGACGAACAGGGCTTTACGGCTACACCTTC
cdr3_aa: CASRRTGLYGYTF

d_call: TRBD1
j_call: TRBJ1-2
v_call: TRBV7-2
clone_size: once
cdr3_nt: TGTGCCAGCAGCTTAGTTCGGACAGGGGTATCGTCGGACGGCTACACCTTC
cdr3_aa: CASSLVRTGVSSDGYTF

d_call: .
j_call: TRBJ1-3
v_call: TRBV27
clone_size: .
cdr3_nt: TGTGCCAGCAGTCCCGGACTGGGAAACACCATATATTTT
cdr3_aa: CASSPGLGNTIYF

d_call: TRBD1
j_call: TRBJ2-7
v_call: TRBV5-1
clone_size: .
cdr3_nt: TGCGCCAGCAGCTTGGGACAGGGTGGCCTGAGGGAGCAGTACTTC
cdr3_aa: CASSLGQGGLREQYF

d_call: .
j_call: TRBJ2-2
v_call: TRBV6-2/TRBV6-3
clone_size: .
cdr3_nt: TGTGCCATCAGTTCAAGGCGGGCCGACACCGGGGAGCTGTTTTTT
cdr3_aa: CAISSRRADTGELFF

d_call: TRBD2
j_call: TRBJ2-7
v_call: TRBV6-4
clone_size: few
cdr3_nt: TGTGCCAGCAGGGCCGCTAGCGGGAGCTCCTACGAGCAGTACTTC
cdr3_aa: CASRAASGSSYEQYF

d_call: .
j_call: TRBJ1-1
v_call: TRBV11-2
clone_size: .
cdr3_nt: TGTGCCAGCAGACAAACAGGGCGTACTGAAGCTTTCTTT
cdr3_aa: CASRQTGRTEAFF

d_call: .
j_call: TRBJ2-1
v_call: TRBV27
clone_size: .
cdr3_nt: TGTGCCAGCAGCCCGCTGGGTGAGGGCACTTACAATGAGCAGTTCTTC
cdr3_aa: CASSPLGEGTYNEQFF

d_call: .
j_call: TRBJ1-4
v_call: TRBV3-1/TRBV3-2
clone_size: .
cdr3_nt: TGTGCCAGCAGCCCCCCAGGGAATGAAAAACTGTTTTTT
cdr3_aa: CASSPPGNEKLFF

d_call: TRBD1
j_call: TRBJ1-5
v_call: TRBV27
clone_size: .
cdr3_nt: TGTGCCAGCAGTCCTCCGGGACAGGGGGTCCTTCAGCCCCAGCATTTT
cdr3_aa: CASSPPGQGVLQPQHF

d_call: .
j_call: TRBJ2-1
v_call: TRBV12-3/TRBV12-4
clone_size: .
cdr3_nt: TGTGCCAGCAGTTTCGGTGAGCAGTTCTTC
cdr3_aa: CASSFGEQFF

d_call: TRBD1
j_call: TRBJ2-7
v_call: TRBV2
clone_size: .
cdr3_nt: TGTGCCAGCAGGATAGGGACAGGCGAGCAGTACTTC
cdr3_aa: CASRIGTGEQYF

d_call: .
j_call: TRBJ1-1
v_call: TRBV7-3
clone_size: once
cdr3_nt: TGTGCCAGCAGCCCCCGAGGCAGGGCGATGACTGAAGCTTTCTTT
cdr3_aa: CASSPRGRAMTEAFF

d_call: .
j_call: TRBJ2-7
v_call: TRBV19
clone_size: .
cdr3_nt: TGTGCCAGTAGTCATCCAGGGGGGCAAAACTCCTACGAGCAGTACTTC
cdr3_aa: CASSHPGGQNSYEQYF

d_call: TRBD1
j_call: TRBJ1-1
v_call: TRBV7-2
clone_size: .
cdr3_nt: TGTGCCAGCAGCACAGGGGGCTTCCGCACTGAAGCTTTCTTT
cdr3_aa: CASSTGGFRTEAFF

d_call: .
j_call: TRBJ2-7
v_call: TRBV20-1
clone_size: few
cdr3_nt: TGCAGTGCACAGGGCGAGGGCGAGCAGTACTTC
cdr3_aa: CSAQGEGEQYF

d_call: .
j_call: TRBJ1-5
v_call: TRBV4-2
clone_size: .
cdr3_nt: TGTGCCAGCAGCCAAGGTCAGATGCAGGGGTCCAATCAGCCCCAGCATTTT
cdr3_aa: CASSQGQMQGSNQPQHF

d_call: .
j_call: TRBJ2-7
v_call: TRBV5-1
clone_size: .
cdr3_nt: TGCGCCAGCAGCAAGACAGACGAGCAGTACTTC
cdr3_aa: CASSKTDEQYF

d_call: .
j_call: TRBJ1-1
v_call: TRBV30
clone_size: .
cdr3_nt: TGTGCCTGGAGTGTATTGGGCGGGGTGAACACTGAAGCTTTCTTT
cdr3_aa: CAWSVLGGVNTEAFF

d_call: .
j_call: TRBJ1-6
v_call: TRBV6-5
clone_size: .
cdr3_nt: TGTGCCAGCAGCAGGGCTTCAAAGCGTTCACCCCTCCACTTT
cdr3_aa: CASSRASKRSPLHF

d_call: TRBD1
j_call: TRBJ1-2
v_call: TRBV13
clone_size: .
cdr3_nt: TGTGCCAGCAGTGAAGGGACAGGGTATAACTATGGCTACACCTTC
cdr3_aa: CASSEGTGYNYGYTF

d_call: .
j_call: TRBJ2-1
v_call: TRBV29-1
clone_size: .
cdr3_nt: TGCAGCGTTACTAGACTCAATGAGCAGTTCTTC
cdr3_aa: CSVTRLNEQFF

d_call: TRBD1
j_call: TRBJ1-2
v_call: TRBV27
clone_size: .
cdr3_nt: TGTGCCAGCAGTCTGACCGGGACAGATATTACCTACTATGGCTACACCTTC
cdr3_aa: CASSLTGTDITYYGYTF

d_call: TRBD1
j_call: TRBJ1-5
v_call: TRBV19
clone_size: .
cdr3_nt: TGTGCCAGTAGCTTCGGGGCCTTAAGTCAGGGGGGCAATCAGCCCCAGCATTTT
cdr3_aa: CASSFGALSQGGNQPQHF

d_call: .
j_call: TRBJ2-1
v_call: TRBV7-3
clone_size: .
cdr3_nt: TGTGCCAGCAGGTCAAGGACAGCCTACAATGAGCAGTTCTTC
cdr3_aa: CASRSRTAYNEQFF